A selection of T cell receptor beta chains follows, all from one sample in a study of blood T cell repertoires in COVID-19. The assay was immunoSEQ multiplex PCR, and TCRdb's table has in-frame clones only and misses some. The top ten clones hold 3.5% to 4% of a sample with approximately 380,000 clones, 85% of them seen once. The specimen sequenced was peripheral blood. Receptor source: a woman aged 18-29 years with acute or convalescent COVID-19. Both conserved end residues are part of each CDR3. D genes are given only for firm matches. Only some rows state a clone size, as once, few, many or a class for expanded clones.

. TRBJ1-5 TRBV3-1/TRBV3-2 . TGTGCCAGCAGCCAAGGGCCGAATCAGCCCCAGCATTTT CASSQGPNQPQHF
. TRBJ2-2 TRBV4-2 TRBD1 TGTGCCAGCAGCCCTTTGACAGGGCCCGGGGAGCTGTTTTTT CASSPLTGPGELFF
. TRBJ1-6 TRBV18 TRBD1 TGTGCCAGCTCACCAATGGCACAGGGGTTGGATTCACCCCTCCACTTT CASSPMAQGLDSPLHF
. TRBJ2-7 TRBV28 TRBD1 TGTGCCAGCAGTCCCCGGGACAGATCCTACGAGCAGTACTTC CASSPRDRSYEQYF
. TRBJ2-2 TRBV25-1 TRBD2 TGTGCCAGCAGTGATCTAGCGGCGGGAAACACCGGGGAGCTGTTTTTT CASSDLAAGNTGELFF
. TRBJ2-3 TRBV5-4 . TGTGCCAGCAGCCCAAAGGGGGGCACAGATACGCAGTATTTT CASSPKGGTDTQYF
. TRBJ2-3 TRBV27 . TGTGCCAGCAGTTTATTTGCGGGAATCACAGATACGCAGTATTTT CASSLFAGITDTQYF
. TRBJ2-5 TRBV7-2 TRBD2 TGTGCCAGCAGCTTAGTTGAGCGGGGAGACGAGACCCAGTACTTC CASSLVERGDETQYF
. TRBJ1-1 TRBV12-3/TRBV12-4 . TGTGCCAGCAGGGGAAGGGGCTCCACTGAAGCTTTCTTT CASRGRGSTEAFF
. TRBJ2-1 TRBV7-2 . TGTGCCAGCAGCTTAGGCGCGGATCCCTCCTACAATGAGCAGTTCTTC CASSLGADPSYNEQFF
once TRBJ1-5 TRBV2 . TGTGCCAGCGAGGGGGACGTCCAGCATTTT CASEGDVQHF
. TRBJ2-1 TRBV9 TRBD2 TGTGCCAGCAGCGGTAGGACTAGCGGAGGGGGTGAGCAGTTCTTC CASSGRTSGGGEQFF
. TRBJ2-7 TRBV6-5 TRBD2 TGTGCCAGCAGTTACGGGGGGGAAGAGCAGTACTTC CASSYGGEEQYF
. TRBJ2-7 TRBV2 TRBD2 TGTGCCAGCAGTTCGGGAGGGGAAGGCTCCTACGAGCAGTACTTC CASSSGGEGSYEQYF
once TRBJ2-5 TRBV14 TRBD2 TGTGCCAGCAGCCAAGATACGGGACTAGCGGGAGAGGCACAAGAGACCCAGTACTTC CASSQDTGLAGEAQETQYF
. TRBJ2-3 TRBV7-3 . TGTGCCAGCAGCTTCAGGGGGGCGGGCGGACCTTCAGGGGATACGCAGTATTTT CASSFRGAGGPSGDTQYF
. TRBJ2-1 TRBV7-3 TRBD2 TGTGCCAGCAGCGGAGACCTAGCGGGAGGCAATGAGCAGTTCTTC CASSGDLAGGNEQFF
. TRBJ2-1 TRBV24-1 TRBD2 TGTGCCACCAGTGATGCGAGCGGGAGGGCCTATTATGAGCAGTTCTTC CATSDASGRAYYEQFF
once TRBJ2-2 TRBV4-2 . TGTGCCAGCAGCCCCAGGGCAGGGAACACCGGGGAGCTGTTTTTT CASSPRAGNTGELFF